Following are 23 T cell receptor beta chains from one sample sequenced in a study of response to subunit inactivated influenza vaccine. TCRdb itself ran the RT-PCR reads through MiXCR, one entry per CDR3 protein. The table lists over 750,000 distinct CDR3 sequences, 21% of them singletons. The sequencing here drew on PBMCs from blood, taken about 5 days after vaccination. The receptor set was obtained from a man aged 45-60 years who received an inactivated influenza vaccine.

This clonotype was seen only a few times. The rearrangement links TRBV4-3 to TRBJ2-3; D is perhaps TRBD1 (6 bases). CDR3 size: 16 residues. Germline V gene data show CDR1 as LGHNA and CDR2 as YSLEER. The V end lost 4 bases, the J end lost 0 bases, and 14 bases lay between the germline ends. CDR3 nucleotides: TGCGCCAGCAGCCTAGGGGCCAGGGGCAGCACAGATACGCAGTATTTT. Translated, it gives CASSLGARGSTDTQYF.

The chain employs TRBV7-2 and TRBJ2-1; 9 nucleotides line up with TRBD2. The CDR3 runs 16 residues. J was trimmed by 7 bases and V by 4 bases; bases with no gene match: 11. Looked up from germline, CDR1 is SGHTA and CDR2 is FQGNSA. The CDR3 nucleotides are TGTGCCAGCAGCTCCTTTAGCGGGGGTAGGTGGAATGAGCAGTTCTTC. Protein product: CASSSFSGGRWNEQFF.

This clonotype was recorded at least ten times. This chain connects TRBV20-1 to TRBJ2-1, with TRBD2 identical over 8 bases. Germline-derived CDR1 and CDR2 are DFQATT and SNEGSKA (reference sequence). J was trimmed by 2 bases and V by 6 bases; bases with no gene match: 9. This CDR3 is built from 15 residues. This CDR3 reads CSAPMAGGAYNEQFF. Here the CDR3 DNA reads TGCAGTGCCCCAATGGCGGGAGGAGCCTACAATGAGCAGTTCTTC.

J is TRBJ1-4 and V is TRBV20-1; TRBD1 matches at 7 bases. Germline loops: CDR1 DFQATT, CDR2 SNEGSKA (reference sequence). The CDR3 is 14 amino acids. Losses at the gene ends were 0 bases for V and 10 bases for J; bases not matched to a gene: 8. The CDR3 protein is CSARDRQGTGKLFF. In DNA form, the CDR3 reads TGCAGTGCTAGAGATCGACAGGGTACGGGAAAACTGTTTTTT.

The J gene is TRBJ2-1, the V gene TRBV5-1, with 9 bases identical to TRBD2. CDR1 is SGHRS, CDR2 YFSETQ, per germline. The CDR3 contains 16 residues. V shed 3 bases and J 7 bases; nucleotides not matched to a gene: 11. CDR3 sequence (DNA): TGCGCCAGCAGCTCCAGACTTAGCGGGAGTAGTAATGAGCAGTTCTTC. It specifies CASSSRLSGSSNEQFF.

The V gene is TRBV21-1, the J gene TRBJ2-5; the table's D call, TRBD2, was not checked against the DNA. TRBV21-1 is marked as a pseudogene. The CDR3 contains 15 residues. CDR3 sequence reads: CASSNGTSGQETQYF. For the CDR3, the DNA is TGTGCCAGCAGCAATGGGACTAGCGGCCAAGAGACCCAGTACTTC.

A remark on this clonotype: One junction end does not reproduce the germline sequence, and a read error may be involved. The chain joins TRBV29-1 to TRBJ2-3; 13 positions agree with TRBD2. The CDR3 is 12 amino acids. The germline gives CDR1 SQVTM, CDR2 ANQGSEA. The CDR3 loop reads CSVSLAGGFSDF. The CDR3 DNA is TGCAGCGTCTCACTAGCGGGAGGGTTCTCAGATTTT.

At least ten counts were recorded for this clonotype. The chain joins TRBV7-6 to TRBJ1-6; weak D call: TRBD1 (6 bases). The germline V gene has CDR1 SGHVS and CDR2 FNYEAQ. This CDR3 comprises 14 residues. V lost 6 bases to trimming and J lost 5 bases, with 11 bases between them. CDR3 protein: CASSAAGDNSPLHF. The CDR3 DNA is TGTGCCAGCAGTGCGGCAGGGGATAATTCACCCCTCCACTTT. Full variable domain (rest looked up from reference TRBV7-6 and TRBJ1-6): GAGVSQSPRYKVTKRGQDVALRCDPISGHVSLYWYRQALGQGPEFLTYFNYEAQQDKSGLPNDRFSAERPEGSISTLTIQRTEQRDSAMYRCASSAAGDNSPLHFGNGTRLTVT.

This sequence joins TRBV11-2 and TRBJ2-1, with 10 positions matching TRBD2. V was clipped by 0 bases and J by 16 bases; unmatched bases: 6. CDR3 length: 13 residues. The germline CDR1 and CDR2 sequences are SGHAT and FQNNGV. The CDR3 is CASSLDPSGSFFF. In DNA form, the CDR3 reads TGTGCCAGCAGCTTAGATCCTAGCGGGAGTTTTTTCTTC.

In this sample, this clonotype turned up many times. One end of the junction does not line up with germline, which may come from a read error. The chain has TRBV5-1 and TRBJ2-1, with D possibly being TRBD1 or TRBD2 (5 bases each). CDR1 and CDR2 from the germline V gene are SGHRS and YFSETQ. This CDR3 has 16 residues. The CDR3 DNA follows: TGTGCTAGCAGCCCCGGGCAGGGCGGATCATACAATGAGCAGTTCTTC. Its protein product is CASSPGQGGSYNEQFF.

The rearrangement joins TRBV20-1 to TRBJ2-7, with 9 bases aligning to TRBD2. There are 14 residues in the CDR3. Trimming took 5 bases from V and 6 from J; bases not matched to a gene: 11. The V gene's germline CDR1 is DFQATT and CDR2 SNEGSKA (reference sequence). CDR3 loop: CSAPVAGAQGEQYF. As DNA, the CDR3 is TGCAGTGCTCCTGTAGCGGGGGCCCAGGGCGAGCAGTACTTC.

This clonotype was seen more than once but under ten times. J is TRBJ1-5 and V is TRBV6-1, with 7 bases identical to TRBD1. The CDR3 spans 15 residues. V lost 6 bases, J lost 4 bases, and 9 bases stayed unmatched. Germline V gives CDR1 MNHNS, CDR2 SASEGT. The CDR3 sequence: CASSPQGEINQPQHF. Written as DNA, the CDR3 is TGTGCCAGCAGCCCCCAGGGGGAAATTAATCAGCCCCAGCATTTT.

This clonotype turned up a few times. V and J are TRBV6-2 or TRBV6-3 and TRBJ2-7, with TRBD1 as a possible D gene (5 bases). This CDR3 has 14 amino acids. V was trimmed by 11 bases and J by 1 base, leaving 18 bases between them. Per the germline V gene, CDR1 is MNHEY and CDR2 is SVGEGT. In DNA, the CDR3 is TGTGCCTCAAGATTGACAGCACGATCCTACGAGCAGTACTTC. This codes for CASRLTARSYEQYF.

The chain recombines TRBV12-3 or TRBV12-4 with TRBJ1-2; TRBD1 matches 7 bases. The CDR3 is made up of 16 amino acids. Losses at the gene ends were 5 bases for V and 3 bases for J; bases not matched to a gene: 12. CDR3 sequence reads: CASSNKTRGADYGYTF. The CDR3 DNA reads TGTGCCAGCAGTAACAAAACCAGGGGGGCAGACTATGGCTACACCTTC.

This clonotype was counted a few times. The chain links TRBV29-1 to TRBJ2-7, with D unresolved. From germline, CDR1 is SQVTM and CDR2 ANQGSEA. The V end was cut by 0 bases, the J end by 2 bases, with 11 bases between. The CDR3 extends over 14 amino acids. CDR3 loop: CSVEERLGAYEQYF. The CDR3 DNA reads TGCAGCGTTGAAGAGCGCCTGGGCGCCTACGAGCAGTACTTC.

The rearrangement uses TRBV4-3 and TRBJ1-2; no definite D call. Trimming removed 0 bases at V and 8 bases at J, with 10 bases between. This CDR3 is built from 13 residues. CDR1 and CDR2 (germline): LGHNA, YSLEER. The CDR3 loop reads CASSQEQFYGYTF. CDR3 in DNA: TGCGCCAGCAGCCAAGAACAATTCTACGGCTACACCTTC.

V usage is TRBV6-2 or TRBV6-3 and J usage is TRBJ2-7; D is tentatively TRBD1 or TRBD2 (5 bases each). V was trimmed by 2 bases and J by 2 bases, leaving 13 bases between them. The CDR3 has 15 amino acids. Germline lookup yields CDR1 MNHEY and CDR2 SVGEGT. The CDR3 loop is CASSYPGPNTYEQYF. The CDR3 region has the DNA TGTGCCAGCAGTTACCCGGGACCAAACACCTACGAGCAGTACTTC.

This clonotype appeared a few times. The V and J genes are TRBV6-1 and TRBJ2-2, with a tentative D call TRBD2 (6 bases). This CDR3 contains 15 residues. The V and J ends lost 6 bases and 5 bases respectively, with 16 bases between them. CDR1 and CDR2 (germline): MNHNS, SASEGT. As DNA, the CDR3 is TGTGCCAGCAGCGTTCCCCGGGCGGGAACCGGGGAGCTGTTTTTT. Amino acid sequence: CASSVPRAGTGELFF.

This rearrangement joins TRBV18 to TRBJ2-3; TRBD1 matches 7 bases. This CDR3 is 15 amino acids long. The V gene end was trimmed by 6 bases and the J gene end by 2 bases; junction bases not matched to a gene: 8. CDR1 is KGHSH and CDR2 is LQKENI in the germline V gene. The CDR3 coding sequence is TGTGCCAGCTCGCCTCCCGGGACAGACACAGATACGCAGTATTTT. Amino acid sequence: CASSPPGTDTDTQYF. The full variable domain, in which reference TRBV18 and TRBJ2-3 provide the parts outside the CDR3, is NAGVMQNPRHLVRRRGQEARLRCSPMKGHSHVYWYRQLPEEGLKFMVYLQKENIIDESGMPKERFSAEFPKEGPSILRIQQVVRGDSAAYFCASSPPGTDTDTQYFGPGTRLTVL.

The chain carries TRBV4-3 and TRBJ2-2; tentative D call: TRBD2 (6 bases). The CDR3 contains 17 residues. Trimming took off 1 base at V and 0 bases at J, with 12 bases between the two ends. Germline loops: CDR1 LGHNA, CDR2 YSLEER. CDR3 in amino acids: CASSQAAGYANTGELFF. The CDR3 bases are TGCGCCAGCAGCCAAGCGGCGGGATATGCGAACACCGGGGAGCTGTTTTTT.

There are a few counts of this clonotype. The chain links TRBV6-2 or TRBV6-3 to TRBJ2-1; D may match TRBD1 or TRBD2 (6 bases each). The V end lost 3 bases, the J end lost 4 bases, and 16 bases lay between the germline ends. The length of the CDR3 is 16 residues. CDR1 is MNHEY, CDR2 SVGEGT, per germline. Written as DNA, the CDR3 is TGTGCCAGCAGTTATCTGGGGGGCCGAGGATACAATGAGCAGTTCTTC. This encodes CASSYLGGRGYNEQFF.

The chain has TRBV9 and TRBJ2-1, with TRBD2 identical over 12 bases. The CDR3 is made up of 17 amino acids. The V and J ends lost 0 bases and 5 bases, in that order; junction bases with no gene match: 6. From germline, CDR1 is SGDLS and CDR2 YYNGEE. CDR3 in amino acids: CASSVAPTSGRHNEQFF. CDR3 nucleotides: TGTGCCAGCAGCGTAGCTCCGACTAGCGGGAGACACAATGAGCAGTTCTTC.

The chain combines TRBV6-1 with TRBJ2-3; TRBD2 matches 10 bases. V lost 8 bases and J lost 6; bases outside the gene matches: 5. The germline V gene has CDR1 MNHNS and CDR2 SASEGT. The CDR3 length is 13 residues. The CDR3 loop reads CASVAGGTDTQYF. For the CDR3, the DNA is TGTGCCAGCGTAGCGGGGGGTACGGATACGCAGTATTTT.